One and the same sample provided the 15 T cell receptor beta chains below, sequenced in a study of cytomegalovirus exposure and HLA in healthy donors. Generated by immunoSEQ multiplex PCR, the TCRdb table keeps only in-frame clones and is missing some. The data contain 100,000 to 150,000 clones, approximately 94% of them singletons. The sequenced material came from PBMCs. Receptor source: a man between 18 and 29 years old in good health and CMV-seronegative.

V gene TRBV7-2 combines with J gene TRBJ2-1; 7 positions agree with TRBD1. With V trimmed by 2 bases and J by 0 bases, 10 bases remained unmatched. Germline CDR1 SGHTA, CDR2 FQGNSA. The CDR3 runs to 18 residues. DNA of the CDR3: TGTGCCAGCAGCTTAACCTCGGGGACAGCGAGCTCCTACAATGAGCAGTTCTTC. This sequence encodes CASSLTSGTASSYNEQFF. Using reference TRBV7-2 and TRBJ2-1 for the parts outside the CDR3, the full variable domain is GAGVSQSPSNKVTEKGKDVELRCDPISGHTALYWYRQSLGQGLEFLIYFQGNSAPDKSGLPSDRFSAERTGGSVSTLTIQRTQQEDSAVYLCASSLTSGTASSYNEQFFGPGTRLTVL.

This clone was picked up one time. The chain joins TRBV19 to TRBJ1-1; 9 bases line up with TRBD1. V dropped 1 base and J dropped 4; count of bases not matched to a gene: 7. CDR3 length equals 16 residues. Per germline, CDR1 LNHDA and CDR2 SQIVND (reference sequence). CDR3 nucleotide sequence: TGTGCCAGTAGTATAGGGCCGGGGACAGGGAGCACTGAAGCTTTCTTT. Translation: CASSIGPGTGSTEAFF.

The chain joins TRBV10-3 to TRBJ2-1; 7 bases are a match to TRBD2. Germline V gene data show CDR1 as ENHRY and CDR2 as SYGVKD. The ends lost 10 bases at V and 2 bases at J; junction bases unmatched: 11. The CDR3 has 15 residues. The CDR3 region has the DNA TGTGCCACCCATTCGCTAGCGGACCCCTACAATGAGCAGTTCTTC. Its translation is CATHSLADPYNEQFF.

This clone came up once. This rearrangement joins TRBV5-6 to TRBJ1-1; the D is unclear. CDR1 is SGHDT and CDR2 is YYEEEE in the germline V gene. V lost 2 bases and J 5 bases, leaving 13 bases between the germline ends. There are 14 residues in the CDR3. This CDR3 is CASSFGVGRTEAFF. In DNA form, the CDR3 reads TGTGCCAGCAGCTTTGGTGTAGGGAGGACTGAAGCTTTCTTT.

This sequence joins TRBV15 and TRBJ2-5; TRBD1 aligns across 9 bases. V lost 4 bases and J lost 1; bases outside the gene matches: 4. The germline V gene encodes CDR1 LNHNV and CDR2 YYDKDF (reference sequence). The CDR3 contains 15 residues. The CDR3 bases are TGTGCCACCAGCACGAGGACAGGGGTCCAAGAGACCCAGTACTTC. Amino acid sequence: CATSTRTGVQETQYF.

This clone appeared once. The chain combines TRBV28 with TRBJ2-7, with TRBD1 identical over 8 bases. CDR1 MDHEN and CDR2 SYDVKM come from the germline V gene. The V and J ends lost 7 bases and 0 bases, in that order; junction bases with no gene match: 5. The CDR3 has 14 amino acids. The CDR3 loop is CASKRDRPSYEQYF. For the CDR3, the DNA is TGTGCCAGCAAAAGGGACAGGCCCTCCTACGAGCAGTACTTC.

The CDR3 DNA is TGCGCCAGCAGCCCGGACATCGGAAACACCATATATTTT. Protein: CASSPDIGNTIYF. The chain has TRBV4-3 and TRBJ1-3, with D possibly being TRBD1 (5 bases). The CDR3 covers 13 residues. The V and J ends lost 4 bases and 4 bases respectively, with 8 bases between them. CDR1 and CDR2 (germline): LGHNA, YSLEER.

The chain employs TRBV4-3 and TRBJ2-7, with TRBD2 matching 10 bases. V shed 3 bases and J 3 bases; nucleotides not matched to a gene: 8. Germline CDR1 is LGHNA and CDR2 is YSLEER. The CDR3 is 16 residues long. As DNA, the CDR3 is TGCGCCAGCAGCCACATTATTAGCGGGAGGCTCTACGAGCAGTACTTC. Translated: CASSHIISGRLYEQYF.

The chain joins TRBV29-1 to TRBJ2-3; 8 positions match TRBD1. Germline V gene lookup returns CDR1 SQVTM and CDR2 ANQGSEA. CDR3 length equals 13 residues. CDR3 DNA sequence: TGCACCACGGACAGGGTTGGAATGGATACGCAGTATTTT. As protein: CTTDRVGMDTQYF.

This clone was counted once. This chain uses TRBV6-5 with TRBJ2-7, with D maybe TRBD2 (6 bases). From germline, CDR1 is MNHEY and CDR2 SVGAGI. This CDR3 contains 15 residues. V lost 0 bases and J 6 bases, leaving 15 bases between the germline ends. The CDR3 loop reads CASSYSGTRGGEQYF. For the CDR3, the DNA is TGTGCCAGCAGTTACTCGGGGACTCGCGGTGGCGAGCAGTACTTC.

The chain recombines TRBV19 with TRBJ2-1, with 8 bases that match TRBD2. Germline CDR1 and CDR2: LNHDA and SQIVND (reference sequence). Trimming took 5 bases from V and 4 from J; bases not matched to a gene: 13. This CDR3 has 17 residues. CDR3 in DNA: TGTGCCAGTAGTCCCATCGGTAGCGGGATCCAATACAATGAGCAGTTCTTC. It encodes CASSPIGSGIQYNEQFF.

The chain employs TRBV6-5 and TRBJ2-3; D is undetermined. Germline V gives CDR1 MNHEY, CDR2 SVGAGI. The CDR3 is 15 amino acids. Trimming shortened V by 2 bases and J by 0 bases, and 9 bases separated the two germline ends. CDR3 in amino acids: CASSYASTSTDTQYF. As DNA, the CDR3 is TGTGCCAGCAGTTACGCGAGTACTAGCACAGATACGCAGTATTTT.

This sequence joins TRBV28 and TRBJ2-5; 11 nucleotides align to TRBD1. Losses at the gene ends were 5 bases for V and 4 bases for J; bases not matched to a gene: 6. CDR3 size: 15 residues. Germline loops: CDR1 MDHEN, CDR2 SYDVKM. The CDR3 reads CASSLSGTGGETQYF. The CDR3 DNA follows: TGTGCCAGCAGTCTCTCCGGGACAGGGGGAGAGACCCAGTACTTC.

This clone was seen once. The V call is TRBV6-5, the J call TRBJ2-7, with D perhaps matching TRBD1 (5 bases). The germline V gene encodes CDR1 MNHEY and CDR2 SVGAGI. The CDR3 runs 12 residues. V dropped 6 bases and J dropped 4 bases, with 10 bases sitting between them. The DNA of the CDR3 is TGTGCCAGCAGCAGGGCCCCTTACGAGCAGTACTTC. Protein sequence: CASSRAPYEQYF.

The chain couples TRBV27 to TRBJ2-7; 7 positions match TRBD1. J lost 2 bases, V lost 2 bases, and 9 bases had no gene match. CDR1 is MNHEY, CDR2 SMNVEV, per germline (reference sequence). The CDR3 consists of 16 residues. The CDR3 bases are TGTGCCAGCAGTTTAGCTCTATCGGACAGGCCCTACGAGCAGTACTTC. This translates into CASSLALSDRPYEQYF.